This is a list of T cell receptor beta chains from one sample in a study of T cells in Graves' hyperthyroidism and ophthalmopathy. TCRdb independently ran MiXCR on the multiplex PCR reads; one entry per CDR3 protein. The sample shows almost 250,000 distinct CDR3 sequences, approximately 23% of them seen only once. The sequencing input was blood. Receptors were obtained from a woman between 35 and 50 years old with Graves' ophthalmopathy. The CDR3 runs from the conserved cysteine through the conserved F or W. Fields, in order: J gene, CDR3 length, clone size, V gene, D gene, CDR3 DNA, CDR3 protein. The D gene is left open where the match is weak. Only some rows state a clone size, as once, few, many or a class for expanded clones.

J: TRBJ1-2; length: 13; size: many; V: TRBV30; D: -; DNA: TGTGCCTGGAGCAGGGACCGACCCTATGGCTACACCTTC; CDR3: CAWSRDRPYGYTF
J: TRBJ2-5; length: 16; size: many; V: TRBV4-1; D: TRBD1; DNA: TGCGCCAGCAGCCAAGATTCACAGGGGGCAGGGGAGACCCAGTACTTC; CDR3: CASSQDSQGAGETQYF
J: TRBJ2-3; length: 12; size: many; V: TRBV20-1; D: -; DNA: TGCAGTGCTAGAGGGTGGCAGGATACGCAGTATTTT; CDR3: CSARGWQDTQYF
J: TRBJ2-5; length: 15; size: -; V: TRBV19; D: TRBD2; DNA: TGTGCCAGTAGTGTAGGCGGGAGGGCTGTTGAGACCCAGTACTTC; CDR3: CASSVGGRAVETQYF
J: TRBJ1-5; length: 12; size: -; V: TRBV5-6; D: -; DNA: TGTGCCAGCAGCTCTCCGAACGGGCCCCAGCATTTT; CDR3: CASSSPNGPQHF
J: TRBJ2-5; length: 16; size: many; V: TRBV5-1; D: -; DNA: TGCGCCAGTAAGCGCTACATAGCGGAAATCCAAGAGACCCAGTACTTC; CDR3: CASKRYIAEIQETQYF
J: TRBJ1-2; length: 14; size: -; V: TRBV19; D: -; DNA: TGTGCCAGTAGTGACCGCAGCATGAACTATGGCTACACCTTC; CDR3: CASSDRSMNYGYTF
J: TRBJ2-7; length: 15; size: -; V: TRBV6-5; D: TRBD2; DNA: TGTGCCAGCAGTTTCGAGGGGACTAGCGGGACCGAGCAGTACTTC; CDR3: CASSFEGTSGTEQYF
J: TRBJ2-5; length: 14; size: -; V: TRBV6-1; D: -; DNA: TGTGCCAGCAGACCCTCTCGGTCCCAAGAGACCCAGTACTTC; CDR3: CASRPSRSQETQYF
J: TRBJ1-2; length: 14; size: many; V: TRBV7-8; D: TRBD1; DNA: TGTGCCAGCAGCTGGAGAGACAGGGAAGGAGGCTACACCTTC; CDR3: CASSWRDREGGYTF
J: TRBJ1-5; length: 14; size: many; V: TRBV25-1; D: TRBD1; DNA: TGTGCCACCGCGGGACAGGGACCCAATCAGCCCCAGCATTTT; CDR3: CATAGQGPNQPQHF
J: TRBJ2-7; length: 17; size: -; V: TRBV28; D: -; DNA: TGTGCCAGCAGTCCCTATATGGCGGGGGCTTCTTCCTACGAGCAGTACTTC; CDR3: CASSPYMAGASSYEQYF
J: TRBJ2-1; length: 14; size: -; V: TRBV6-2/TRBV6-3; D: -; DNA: TGTGCCAGCAGTAATAGGGACTCGGCGGTTGAGCAGTTCTTC; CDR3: CASSNRDSAVEQFF
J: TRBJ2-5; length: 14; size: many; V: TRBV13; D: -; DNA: TGTGCCAGCAGCCAGCGGGACAGCCAAGAGACCCAGTACTTC; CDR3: CASSQRDSQETQYF
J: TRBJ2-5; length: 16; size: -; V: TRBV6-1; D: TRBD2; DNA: TGTGCCAGCAGTCCCGGGACTAGCGGGAGGTACGAGACCCAGTACTTC; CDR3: CASSPGTSGRYETQYF
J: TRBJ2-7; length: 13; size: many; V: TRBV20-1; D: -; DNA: TGCAGTGCTAGGTCGTCAGGGGACCACGAGCAGTACTTC; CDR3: CSARSSGDHEQYF
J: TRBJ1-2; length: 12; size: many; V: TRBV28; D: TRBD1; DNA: TGTGCCAGCAAGAGGGGGCAGGGTGGCTACACCTTC; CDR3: CASKRGQGGYTF
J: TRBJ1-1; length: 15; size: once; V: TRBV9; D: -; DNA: TGTGCCAGCAGCGGGGATATGAGAGGCAACACTGAAGCTTTCTTT; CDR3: CASSGDMRGNTEAFF
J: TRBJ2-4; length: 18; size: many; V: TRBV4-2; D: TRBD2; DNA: TGTGCCAGCAGCCAAGAAGACCTAGCGGCGGGGGCCAAAAACATTCAGTACTTC; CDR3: CASSQEDLAAGAKNIQYF
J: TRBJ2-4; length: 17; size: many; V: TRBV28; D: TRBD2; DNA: TGTGCCAGCAAAGGGGTAGCGGGTGACCCAGCCAAAAACATTCAGTACTTC; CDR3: CASKGVAGDPAKNIQYF
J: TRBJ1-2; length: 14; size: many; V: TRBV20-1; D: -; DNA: TGCAGTGCTAGAGATTGGGGGCGTGACTATGGCTACACCTTC; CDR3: CSARDWGRDYGYTF
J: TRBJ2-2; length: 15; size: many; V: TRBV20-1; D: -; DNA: TGCAGTGCTAGAGATCTTAGACTAGTCCCCGGGGAGCTGTTTTTT; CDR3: CSARDLRLVPGELFF